This T cell receptor beta chain was identified in a study of CD8+CD57+ T cells in acquired aplastic anemia. Turning to the study itself: Average DNA yield from sorted CD4+ and CD8+ cells was approximately 3.2 ug.

Only patients with CD8+CD57+ cell expansion on flow cytometry were chosen for sequencing. Prior therapy had not been administered to any patient at the time of blood sampling. V lost 4 bases to trimming and J lost 0 bases, with 13 bases between them. The CDR3 extends over 17 amino acids. CDR1 and CDR2 (germline): MGHRA, YSYEKL. CDR3 and TCR beta VDJ profiling relied on a genomic DNA template. TCRdb recomputed calls from the reads with MiXCR, one row per CDR3 protein. Of 75,000 to 80,000 distinct CDR3 sequences in the sample, less than 85% were seen once. Sequencing used sorted CD4+, CD8+, or CD8+CD57+ T cells (not recorded which) from PBMCs. The V gene is TRBV4-1, the J gene TRBJ1-6; D uncertain. The receptor comes from a human donor with aplastic anemia. The CDR3 region has the DNA TGCGCCAGCAGCCGAGATAGCCCGAGCTCCTATAATTCACCCCTCCACTTT. Its protein is CASSRDSPSSYNSPLHF.